This is a list of T cell receptor beta chains from one sample in a study of blood T cell repertoires in COVID-19. Using immunoSEQ multiplex PCR, the repertoire was profiled, and TCRdb retains in-frame clones only, with some absent. The sample consists of approximately 220,000 clones, around 88% of them appearing once. Sequencing was done on a sample of peripheral blood. The receptors shown here come from a woman between 45 and 60 years old with acute or convalescent COVID-19. The CDR3 runs from the conserved cysteine through the conserved F or W. A D gene is named only where the DNA matches it firmly. The listing skips clone size in some rows; elsewhere it reads once, few, many or a size class.

TRBJ2-1,few,TRBV16,TRBD2,CASSQYGTSVNEQFF,TGTGCCAGCAGCCAATACGGGACTAGCGTCAATGAGCAGTTCTTC
TRBJ1-1,few,TRBV5-8,-,CASTLLRNTEAFF,TGTGCCAGCACCCTCCTTCGGAACACTGAAGCTTTCTTT
TRBJ2-7,-,TRBV2,-,CASSPIRTGFYEQYF,TGTGCCAGCAGCCCAATTCGGACGGGATTCTACGAGCAGTACTTC
TRBJ2-7,-,TRBV5-1,TRBD2,CASSWGLAGGGEQYF,TGCGCCAGCAGCTGGGGACTAGCGGGAGGAGGGGAGCAGTACTTC
TRBJ2-7,-,TRBV7-2,-,CASSPNLGSLEQYF,TGTGCCAGCAGCCCCAATCTAGGTTCCCTCGAGCAGTACTTC
TRBJ1-2,-,TRBV28,-,CASKVPGYGYTF,TGTGCCAGCAAGGTTCCAGGGTATGGCTACACCTTC
TRBJ1-5,-,TRBV28,-,CASSLGEVPQPQHF,TGTGCCAGCAGTTTGGGAGAGGTCCCTCAGCCCCAGCATTTT
TRBJ1-2,once,TRBV6-5,TRBD1,CASRTGGYGYTF,TGTGCCAGCCGTACAGGGGGCTATGGCTACACCTTC
TRBJ2-1,-,TRBV5-1,TRBD2,CASSLEGVGAGRANEQFF,TGCGCCAGCAGCTTGGAAGGCGTAGGAGCGGGGAGGGCTAATGAGCAGTTCTTC
TRBJ2-5,-,TRBV5-1,TRBD2,CASSGGAISGTSETQYF,TGCGCCAGCAGCGGCGGGGCAATTAGCGGGACAAGTGAGACCCAGTACTTC
TRBJ2-7,-,TRBV2,-,CASSVLGRGDEQYF,TGTGCCAGCAGTGTATTAGGCAGGGGGGACGAGCAGTACTTC
TRBJ2-2,few,TRBV19,-,CASSIFGSTGTGELFF,TGTGCCAGTAGTATTTTTGGTAGCACCGGGACCGGGGAGCTGTTTTTT
TRBJ2-5,-,TRBV5-1,-,CASKGVSAETQYF,TGCGCCAGCAAAGGGGTATCCGCGGAGACCCAGTACTTC
TRBJ1-2,-,TRBV11-1,-,CASSLTTGKGYGYTF,TGTGCCAGCAGCTTGACCACAGGGAAAGGCTATGGCTACACCTTC
TRBJ2-2,few,TRBV24-1,TRBD2,CATSDQPRGTSSTGELFF,TGTGCCACCAGTGATCAGCCTAGGGGGACTAGCAGTACCGGGGAGCTGTTTTTT
TRBJ2-5,-,TRBV10-3,TRBD2,CAISGLAGVGGRETQYF,TGTGCCATCAGTGGACTAGCGGGAGTTGGAGGGAGGGAGACCCAGTACTTC
TRBJ1-2,-,TRBV27,TRBD1,CASRRGDRPYGYTF,TGTGCCAGCAGGAGGGGGGACAGGCCCTATGGCTACACCTTC
TRBJ2-5,-,TRBV4-1,TRBD2,CASSQSREAGGETQYF,TGCGCCAGCAGCCAGTCACGGGAGGCCGGAGGGGAGACCCAGTACTTC
TRBJ1-3,-,TRBV21-1,-,CASSKARHRGPGNTIYF,TGTGCCAGCAGCAAAGCTCGGCACAGGGGGCCAGGAAACACCATATATTTT
TRBJ1-4,once,TRBV10-3,-,CAISESVVQDEKLFF,TGTGCCATCAGTGAGTCTGTTGTACAGGATGAAAAACTGTTTTTT
TRBJ2-1,-,TRBV5-6,-,CASSVTSPYSYNEQFF,TGTGCCAGCAGCGTCACTAGTCCATACAGCTACAATGAGCAGTTCTTC
TRBJ2-4,-,TRBV6-1,-,CASSGLATRVGTKNIQYF,TGTGCCAGCAGTGGGCTAGCCACGAGGGTTGGAACCAAAAACATTCAGTACTTC
TRBJ1-2,-,TRBV5-4,-,CASSLGVDGYTF,TGTGCCAGCAGCTTGGGAGTCGATGGCTACACCTTC
TRBJ2-1,few,TRBV24-1,TRBD2,CATSDQTGTSGRSYNEQFF,TGTGCCACCAGTGATCAGACCGGGACTAGCGGGCGCTCCTACAATGAGCAGTTCTTC
TRBJ2-5,few,TRBV28,TRBD2,CASSRGTSGSRETQYF,TGTGCCAGCAGCCGAGGGACTAGCGGGAGTAGGGAGACCCAGTACTTC
TRBJ1-5,few,TRBV28,TRBD1,CASSSLDRGNNQPQHF,TGTGCCAGCAGTTCATTGGACAGGGGAAACAATCAGCCCCAGCATTTT
TRBJ2-7,-,TRBV6-2/TRBV6-3,-,CASSSTVPLDEQYF,TGTGCCAGCAGTTCCACAGTCCCCCTGGACGAGCAGTACTTC
TRBJ1-1,many,TRBV27,-,CASSLKQVSWNTEAFF,TGTGCCAGCAGTTTAAAACAGGTTTCCTGGAACACTGAAGCTTTCTTT
TRBJ1-6,-,TRBV7-9,TRBD1,CASSSTGQQNSPLHF,TGTGCCAGCAGCTCTACGGGACAGCAGAATTCACCCCTCCACTTT
TRBJ2-7,-,TRBV2,TRBD1,CASSAGQNYEQYF,TGTGCCAGCAGTGCGGGACAGAACTACGAGCAGTACTTC
TRBJ2-3,once,TRBV15,TRBD2,CATQRGGATDTQYF,TGTGCCACCCAGCGGGGAGGGGCCACAGATACGCAGTATTTT
TRBJ2-1,-,TRBV7-3,-,CASSPTRRRDEQFF,TGTGCCAGCAGCCCCACTCGGCGGCGCGATGAGCAGTTCTTC
TRBJ2-1,-,TRBV7-8,-,CASSFPPSASSSYNEQFF,TGTGCCAGCAGCTTCCCTCCTAGCGCTTCGAGCTCCTACAATGAGCAGTTCTTC
TRBJ1-1,-,TRBV7-6,-,CASSLVSGTPRATEAFF,TGTGCCAGCAGCTTAGTATCGGGGACTCCCCGAGCCACTGAAGCTTTCTTT
TRBJ2-1,-,TRBV19,TRBD2,CASSLLAGDYEQFF,TGTGCCAGTAGTCTACTAGCGGGAGATTATGAGCAGTTCTTC
TRBJ2-3,-,TRBV24-1,-,CATRGTLRTDTQYF,TGTGCCACCAGAGGGACTTTACGCACAGATACGCAGTATTTT
TRBJ2-2,once,TRBV24-1,-,CATSDLQGLNTGELFF,TGTGCCACCAGTGATTTGCAGGGGTTAAACACCGGGGAGCTGTTTTTT
TRBJ1-2,-,TRBV3-1/TRBV3-2,TRBD1,CATHSGTGFLGGYTF,TGTGCCACCCACTCCGGGACAGGGTTTTTGGGTGGCTACACCTTC
TRBJ1-1,-,TRBV3-1/TRBV3-2,TRBD1,CASSPGTATEAFF,TGTGCCAGCAGCCCTGGGACAGCCACTGAAGCTTTCTTT
TRBJ2-1,-,TRBV19,TRBD2,CASRRGANYNEQFF,TGTGCCAGTAGGCGGGGGGCTAATTACAATGAGCAGTTCTTC
TRBJ1-2,-,TRBV29-1,-,CSAREPGGGYTF,TGCAGCGCCCGAGAACCAGGAGGTGGCTACACCTTC
TRBJ1-6,once,TRBV18,TRBD1,CASSLSGTGGDSPLHF,TGTGCCAGCTCATTATCCGGGACAGGGGGCGATTCACCCCTCCACTTT
TRBJ2-7,once,TRBV5-1,TRBD1,CASSLEGQGYLEQYF,TGCGCCAGCAGCTTGGAGGGACAGGGTTACCTCGAGCAGTACTTC
TRBJ2-3,once,TRBV14,-,CASSQFLRGGRESTDTQYF,TGTGCCAGCAGCCAGTTCCTCAGAGGCGGGCGGGAAAGCACAGATACGCAGTATTTT
TRBJ2-7,few,TRBV7-2,-,CASSSQQGVFYEQYF,TGTGCCAGCAGCTCACAGCAGGGTGTTTTCTACGAGCAGTACTTC
TRBJ1-5,-,TRBV14,TRBD1,CASSQGTGNQPQHF,TGTGCCAGCAGCCAAGGGACAGGGAATCAGCCCCAGCATTTT
TRBJ2-1,few,TRBV5-1,TRBD2,CASSLDLAGDLLLQFF,TGCGCCAGCAGCTTGGATTTAGCGGGAGACCTTCTTTTGCAGTTCTTC
TRBJ1-4,once,TRBV6-5,TRBD1,CASSYSTGGGEKLFF,TGTGCCAGCAGTTATTCAACAGGGGGGGGTGAAAAACTGTTTTTT
TRBJ2-2,-,TRBV6-5,-,CASSPLSGELFF,TGTGCCAGCAGTCCCCTTTCCGGGGAGCTGTTTTTT
TRBJ2-4,-,TRBV1,-,CTSSSKGRDKEPQAKNIQYF,TGCACCAGCAGCTCCAAGGGACGGGACAAGGAACCTCAAGCCAAAAACATTCAGTACTTC
TRBJ1-3,-,TRBV19,-,CATGGKGFSSGNTIYF,TGTGCCACCGGAGGGAAGGGATTCTCCTCTGGAAACACCATATATTTT
TRBJ1-1,few,TRBV29-1,TRBD1,CSVAKAGGGTEAFF,TGCAGCGTTGCTAAGGCAGGGGGAGGCACTGAAGCTTTCTTT
TRBJ1-5,-,TRBV27,TRBD1,CASSLDFADRVNQPQHF,TGTGCCAGCAGTTTAGATTTCGCTGACAGGGTCAATCAGCCCCAGCATTTT
TRBJ2-2,once,TRBV5-8,-,CASRGVGRGTGELFF,TGTGCCAGCAGGGGAGTAGGCCGGGGCACCGGGGAGCTGTTTTTT
TRBJ2-2,once,TRBV24-1,TRBD2,CATRSGRAAGELFF,TGTGCCACTCGTAGCGGGAGGGCCGCCGGGGAGCTGTTTTTT
TRBJ2-3,-,TRBV25-1,TRBD2,CASSGGLAGSLGTDTQYF,TGTGCCAGCAGTGGCGGACTAGCGGGGAGTCTCGGCACAGATACGCAGTATTTT
TRBJ2-3,-,TRBV4-2,-,CASSQERLTDTQYF,TGTGCCAGCAGCCAAGAAAGACTAACAGATACGCAGTATTTT
TRBJ2-5,-,TRBV4-2,TRBD1,CASSQEPGQGKETQYF,TGTGCCAGCAGCCAAGAGCCGGGACAGGGGAAAGAGACCCAGTACTTC